A single sample gave rise to the 19 T cell receptor beta chains below, sequenced in a study of cytomegalovirus exposure and HLA in healthy donors. Assay used: immunoSEQ multiplex PCR; TCRdb lists only in-frame clones, some missing. The table records about 56,000 clones, 93% of them present only once. The source material was PBMCs. These receptors all come from a woman under 30 in good health and CMV-seropositive.

This clone was detected only once. This chain connects TRBV27 to TRBJ1-1, with D perhaps TRBD1 (5 bases). The length of the CDR3 is 14 residues. In germline, CDR1 is MNHEY, CDR2 SMNVEV (reference sequence). V was shortened by 6 bases and J by 6 bases, with 17 bases between the two germline ends. The CDR3 DNA sequence: TGTGCCAGCAGCCGTGGGGGGACTTTACCTGAAGCTTTCTTT. This translates into CASSRGGTLPEAFF.

This clone was seen a handful of times. This sequence joins TRBV6-4 and TRBJ1-2; 10 bases are shared with TRBD1. The V and J ends lost 2 bases and 5 bases, in that order; junction bases with no gene match: 11. CDR3 size: 17 residues. Germline CDR1 is MRHNA and CDR2 is SNTAGT. The CDR3 nucleotides are TGTGCCAGCAGTGACGGTGTCACCGGGGACAGGGGTTATGGCTACACCTTC. Its protein product is CASSDGVTGDRGYGYTF.

This CDR3 reads CASSPSDRNYGYTF. The CDR3 nucleotides read TGTGCCAGCTCACCATCCGACAGAAACTATGGCTACACCTTC. The chain uses TRBV18 and TRBJ1-2; D possibly corresponds to TRBD1 (5 bases). CDR1 and CDR2 from the germline V gene are KGHSH and LQKENI. V was clipped by 2 bases and J by 2 bases, with 9 bases between them. CDR3 length: 14 residues.

The chain links TRBV19 to TRBJ1-1; TRBD1 might be the D (6 bases). The CDR3 is 13 amino acids. The V end lost 6 bases, the J end lost 2 bases, and 10 bases lay between the germline ends. CDR1 and CDR2 from the germline V gene are LNHDA and SQIVND (reference sequence). CDR3 sequence: CASSLTGNTEAFF. CDR3 bases: TGTGCCAGTAGCCTGACAGGCAACACTGAAGCTTTCTTT.

This clone was picked up one time. The chain links TRBV6-5 to TRBJ1-2; TRBD1 matches at 8 bases. In germline, CDR1 is MNHEY, CDR2 SVGAGI. V gave up 7 bases and J gave up 4 bases; unmatched junction bases: 8. This CDR3 is built from 14 residues. CDR3 coding DNA: TGTGCCAGCACCCGACAGGGGAACATCTATGGCTACACCTTC. Its translation is CASTRQGNIYGYTF.

V is TRBV6-1 and J is TRBJ1-1; tentatively, D is TRBD1 (5 bases). The germline V gene encodes CDR1 MNHNS and CDR2 SASEGT. Trimming pared 2 bases from V and 3 bases from J, leaving 10 bases between. This CDR3 spans 14 amino acids. DNA for the CDR3: TGTGCCAGCAGTGAATTTATCAGGGACACTGAAGCTTTCTTT. Its translation: CASSEFIRDTEAFF.

The chain uses TRBV7-2 and TRBJ2-1; 11 nucleotides align to TRBD2. This CDR3 is built from 17 residues. Germline CDR1 is SGHTA and CDR2 is FQGNSA. V was clipped by 3 bases and J by 2 bases; unmatched bases: 6. The CDR3 region has the DNA TGTGCCAGCAGCTTTACTAGCGGGGGTGCGACCTACAATGAGCAGTTCTTC. It specifies CASSFTSGGATYNEQFF.

J is TRBJ1-3 and V is TRBV10-2; maybe TRBD1 (6 bases). The ends were cut back, 6 bases at V and 1 base at J, with 16 bases in the middle. The CDR3 is 16 residues long. CDR1 is WSHSY, CDR2 SAAADI, per germline. The DNA for the CDR3 is TGCGCCAGCAGGGAAAACAGGGAAGGGTCTGGAAACACCATATATTTT. Encoded protein: CASRENREGSGNTIYF.

The chain uses TRBV7-6 and TRBJ2-7, with 7 nucleotides matching TRBD1. The V segment lost 5 bases and the J segment 0 bases; nucleotides outside the gene matches: 10. The CDR3 extends over 16 amino acids. Germline V lookup: CDR1 SGHVS, CDR2 FNYEAQ. CDR3 loop: CASSPTPGTASYEQYF. For the CDR3, the DNA is TGTGCCAGCAGCCCAACTCCCGGGACAGCCTCCTACGAGCAGTACTTC.

This chain links TRBV6-1 with TRBJ2-7, with D perhaps TRBD1 (5 bases). CDR3 length equals 15 residues. V dropped 6 bases and J dropped 5 bases, with 20 bases sitting between them. CDR1 and CDR2 (germline): MNHNS, SASEGT. DNA of the CDR3: TGTGCCAGCAGACTTACCTTGGACAACCAACACGAGCAGTACTTC. Translated, it gives CASRLTLDNQHEQYF.

The chain is built from TRBV4-2 and TRBJ1-3; D might be TRBD1 (6 bases). The CDR3 is 16 amino acids. Deletions cut 1 base from V and 2 bases from J, with 12 bases between. Looked up from germline, CDR1 is LGHNA and CDR2 is YNFKEQ. CDR3: CASSQVAGTTGNTIYF. CDR3 sequence (DNA): TGTGCCAGCAGCCAAGTAGCCGGGACAACTGGAAACACCATATATTTT.

On this clone itself: An end of the junction differs from the germline gene, which may be a read error. CDR3 region: CATSRDRGQGTQYF. CDR3 nucleotide sequence: TGTGCCACCAGCAGAGATAGGGGCCAAGGGACCCAGTACTTC. This rearrangement joins TRBV15 to TRBJ2-5, with D perhaps TRBD1 (5 bases). Germline CDR1 is LNHNV and CDR2 is YYDKDF (reference sequence). The CDR3 runs to 14 residues.

The chain recombines TRBV2 with TRBJ1-3; D is unresolved. V dropped 8 bases and J dropped 2 bases, with 10 bases sitting between them. Germline CDR1 is SNHLY and CDR2 is FYNNEI. The CDR3 has 13 amino acids. The CDR3 here is CASFADTGNTIYF. The CDR3 nucleotides are TGTGCCAGCTTTGCCGACACTGGAAACACCATATATTTT.

CDR3 sequence: CASSISGLDSDTQYF. The CDR3 DNA reads TGTGCCAGTAGTATTTCGGGACTAGATTCAGATACGCAGTATTTT. This sequence joins TRBV19 and TRBJ2-3; 8 nucleotides match TRBD2. Germline loops: CDR1 LNHDA, CDR2 SQIVND (reference sequence). The V gene end was trimmed by 3 bases and the J gene end by 4 bases; junction bases not matched to a gene: 6. The CDR3 length is 15 residues.

V usage is TRBV4-1 and J usage is TRBJ1-3; tentatively, D is TRBD1 (6 bases). This CDR3 comprises 15 residues. V was clipped by 6 bases and J by 4 bases, with 16 bases between them. CDR1 is MGHRA, CDR2 YSYEKL, per germline. CDR3 region: CASSETTGVGNTIYF. Written as DNA, the CDR3 is TGCGCCAGCAGTGAAACGACAGGAGTCGGAAACACCATATATTTT.

The CDR3 DNA sequence: TGTGCCAGCAGGGGGGGGCGCACCGGGGAGCTGTTTTTT. It yields the protein CASRGGRTGELFF. The chain joins TRBV2 to TRBJ2-2; D may be TRBD2 (7 bases). Trimming took off 6 bases at V and 4 bases at J, with 9 bases between the two ends. The CDR3 totals 13 residues. Germline lookup yields CDR1 SNHLY and CDR2 FYNNEI.

The CDR3, as DNA: TGTGCCAGCAGCGTAGACGGGGTCGAGCTTGGAGCTTTCTTT. Translation gives CASSVDGVELGAFF. V and J are TRBV9 and TRBJ1-1, with D uncertain. The CDR3 runs to 14 residues. The V gene's germline CDR1 is SGDLS and CDR2 YYNGEE. Trimming shortened V by 0 bases and J by 10 bases, and 16 bases separated the two germline ends.

This chain links TRBV11-2 with TRBJ2-2, with TRBD1 as a possible D gene (6 bases). Trimming took off 3 bases at V and 5 bases at J, with 7 bases between the two ends. CDR3 length: 13 residues. Looked up from germline, CDR1 is SGHAT and CDR2 is FQNNGV. The CDR3 DNA follows: TGTGCCAGCAGCTTTACAGGGACCGGGGAGCTGTTTTTT. Translating it yields CASSFTGTGELFF.

V gene TRBV28 combines with J gene TRBJ2-3; possibly TRBD2 for D (5 bases). The CDR3 is made up of 14 amino acids. V was clipped by 5 bases and J by 0 bases, with 9 bases between them. Germline assignment: CDR1 MDHEN and CDR2 SYDVKM. For the CDR3, the DNA is TGTGCCAGCAGTCCCTGGACTAGCACAGATACGCAGTATTTT. This encodes CASSPWTSTDTQYF.